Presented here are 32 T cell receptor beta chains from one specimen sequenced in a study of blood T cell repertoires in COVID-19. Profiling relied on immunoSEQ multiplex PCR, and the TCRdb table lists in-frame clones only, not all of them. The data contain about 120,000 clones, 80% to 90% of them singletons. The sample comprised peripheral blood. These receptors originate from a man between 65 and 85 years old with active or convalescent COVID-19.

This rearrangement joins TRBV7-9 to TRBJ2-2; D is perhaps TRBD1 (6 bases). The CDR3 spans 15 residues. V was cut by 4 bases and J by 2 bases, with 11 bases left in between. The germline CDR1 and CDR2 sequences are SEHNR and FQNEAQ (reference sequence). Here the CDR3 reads CASSSRTDNTGELFF. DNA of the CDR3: TGTGCCAGCAGCTCCAGGACAGATAACACCGGGGAGCTGTTTTTT.

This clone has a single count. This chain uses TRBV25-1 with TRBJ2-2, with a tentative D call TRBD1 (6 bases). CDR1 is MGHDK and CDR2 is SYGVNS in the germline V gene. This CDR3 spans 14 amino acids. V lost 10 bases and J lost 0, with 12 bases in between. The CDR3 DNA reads TGTGCCACCCTAGGGACACCGAACACCGGGGAGCTGTTTTTT. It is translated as CATLGTPNTGELFF.

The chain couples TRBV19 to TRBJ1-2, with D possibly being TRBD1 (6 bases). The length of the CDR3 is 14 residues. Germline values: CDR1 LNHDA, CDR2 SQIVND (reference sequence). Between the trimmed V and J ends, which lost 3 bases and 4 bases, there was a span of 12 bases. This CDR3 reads CASSMGDNSYGYTF. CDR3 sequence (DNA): TGTGCCAGTAGTATGGGGGACAACAGCTATGGCTACACCTTC.

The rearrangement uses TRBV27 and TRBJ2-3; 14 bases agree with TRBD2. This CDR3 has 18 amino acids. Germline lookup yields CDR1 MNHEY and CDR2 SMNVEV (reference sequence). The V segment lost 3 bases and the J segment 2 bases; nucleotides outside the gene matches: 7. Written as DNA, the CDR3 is TGTGCCAGCAGTTTGGGGATGACTAGCGGGAGGGTCACAGATACGCAGTATTTT. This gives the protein CASSLGMTSGRVTDTQYF.

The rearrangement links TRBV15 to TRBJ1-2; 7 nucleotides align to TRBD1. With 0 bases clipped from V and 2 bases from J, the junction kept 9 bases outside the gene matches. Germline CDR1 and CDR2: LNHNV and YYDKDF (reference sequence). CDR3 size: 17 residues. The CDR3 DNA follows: TGTGCCACCAGCAGAGATAGAAGGGCAGGGGGAAACTATGGCTACACCTTC. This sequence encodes CATSRDRRAGGNYGYTF.

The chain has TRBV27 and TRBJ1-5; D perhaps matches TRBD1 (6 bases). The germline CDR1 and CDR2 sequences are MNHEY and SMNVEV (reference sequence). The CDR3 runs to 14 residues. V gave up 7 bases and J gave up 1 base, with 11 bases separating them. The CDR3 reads CASNTQGSNQPQHF. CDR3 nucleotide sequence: TGTGCCAGCAACACACAGGGAAGCAATCAGCCCCAGCATTTT.

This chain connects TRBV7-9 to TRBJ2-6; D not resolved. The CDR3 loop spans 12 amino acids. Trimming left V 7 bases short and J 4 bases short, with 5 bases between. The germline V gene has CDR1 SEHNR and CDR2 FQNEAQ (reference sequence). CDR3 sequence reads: CASTEGANVLTF. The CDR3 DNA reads TGTGCCAGCACCGAGGGGGCCAACGTCCTGACTTTC.

The CDR3 loop reads CARDCTGSKSGANVLTF. The CDR3 DNA follows: TGTGCCAGAGATTGTACAGGGTCAAAGTCTGGGGCCAACGTCCTGACTTTC. V is TRBV19 and J is TRBJ2-6; D may be TRBD1 (6 bases). V was trimmed by 9 bases and J by 1 base, leaving 19 bases between them. Germline CDR1 reads LNHDA; CDR2 reads SQIVND (reference sequence). This CDR3 comprises 17 residues.

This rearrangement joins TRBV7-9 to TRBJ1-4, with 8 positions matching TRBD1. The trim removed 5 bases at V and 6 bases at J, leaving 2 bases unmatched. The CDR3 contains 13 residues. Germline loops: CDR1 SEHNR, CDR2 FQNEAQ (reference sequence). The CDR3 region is CASSQDRDEKLFF. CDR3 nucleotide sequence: TGTGCCAGCAGCCAGGACAGGGATGAAAAACTGTTTTTT.

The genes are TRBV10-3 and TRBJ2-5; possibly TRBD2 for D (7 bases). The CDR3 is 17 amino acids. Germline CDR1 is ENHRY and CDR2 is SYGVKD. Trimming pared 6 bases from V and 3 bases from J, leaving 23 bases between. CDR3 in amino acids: CAIRGRGADRNEETQYF. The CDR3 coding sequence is TGTGCCATCAGGGGGAGGGGAGCGGACAGAAACGAAGAGACCCAGTACTTC.

CDR3 residues: CASSLQTGPGEAFF. In DNA, the CDR3 is TGCGCCAGCAGCTTGCAAACAGGGCCGGGGGAAGCTTTCTTT. The chain carries TRBV5-1 and TRBJ1-1; maybe TRBD1 (6 bases). The CDR3 has 14 residues. Germline loops: CDR1 SGHRS, CDR2 YFSETQ. V was clipped by 1 base and J by 8 bases, with 15 bases between them.

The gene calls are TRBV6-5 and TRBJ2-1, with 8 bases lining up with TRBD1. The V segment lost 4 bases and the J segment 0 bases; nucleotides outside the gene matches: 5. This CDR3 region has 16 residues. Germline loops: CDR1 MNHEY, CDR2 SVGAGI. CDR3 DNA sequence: TGTGCCAGCAGTTTAGGGACAGGACCCTCCTACAATGAGCAGTTCTTC. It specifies CASSLGTGPSYNEQFF.

For the CDR3, the DNA is TGTGCCACCAGTGAGAGGGGAGGAGGCAATCAGCCCCAGCATTTT. This gives the protein CATSERGGGNQPQHF. This chain joins TRBV24-1 and TRBJ1-5, with D maybe TRBD1 (5 bases). The CDR3 sequence is 15 residues long. V was trimmed by 4 bases and J by 2 bases, leaving 11 bases between them. CDR1 and CDR2 from the germline V gene are KGHDR and SFDVKD.

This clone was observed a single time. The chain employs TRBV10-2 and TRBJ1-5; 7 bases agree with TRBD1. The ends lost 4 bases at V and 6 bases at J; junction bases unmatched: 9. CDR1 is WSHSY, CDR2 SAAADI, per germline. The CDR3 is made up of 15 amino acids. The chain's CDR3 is CASSANRGEVQPQHF. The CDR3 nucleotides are TGCGCCAGCAGTGCGAACAGGGGAGAAGTTCAGCCCCAGCATTTT.

The CDR3 protein is CASSLSLSTDTQYF. For the CDR3, the DNA is TGTGCCAGCAGTTTAAGTCTAAGCACAGATACGCAGTATTTT. This chain joins TRBV28 and TRBJ2-3; D is uncertain. CDR1 and CDR2 (germline): MDHEN, SYDVKM. The CDR3 length is 14 residues. The ends were cut back, 2 bases at V and 0 bases at J, with 6 bases in the middle.

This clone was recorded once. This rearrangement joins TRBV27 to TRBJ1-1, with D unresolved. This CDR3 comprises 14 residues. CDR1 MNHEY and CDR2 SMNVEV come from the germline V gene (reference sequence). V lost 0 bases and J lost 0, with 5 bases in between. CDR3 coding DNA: TGTGCCAGCAGTTTATCTAGCATGAACACTGAAGCTTTCTTT. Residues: CASSLSSMNTEAFF.

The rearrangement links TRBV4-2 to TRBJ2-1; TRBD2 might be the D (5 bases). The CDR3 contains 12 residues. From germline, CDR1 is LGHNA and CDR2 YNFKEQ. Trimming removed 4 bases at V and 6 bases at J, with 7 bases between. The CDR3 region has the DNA TGTGCCAGCAGCCTAACTAGCAATGAGCAGTTCTTC. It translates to CASSLTSNEQFF.

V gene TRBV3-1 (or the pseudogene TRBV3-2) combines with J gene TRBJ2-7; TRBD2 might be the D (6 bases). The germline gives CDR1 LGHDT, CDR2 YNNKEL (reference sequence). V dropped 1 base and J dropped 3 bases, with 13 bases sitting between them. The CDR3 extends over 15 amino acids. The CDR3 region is CASSQGGERYYEQYF. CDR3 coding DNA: TGTGCCAGCAGCCAAGGGGGGGAAAGGTACTACGAGCAGTACTTC.

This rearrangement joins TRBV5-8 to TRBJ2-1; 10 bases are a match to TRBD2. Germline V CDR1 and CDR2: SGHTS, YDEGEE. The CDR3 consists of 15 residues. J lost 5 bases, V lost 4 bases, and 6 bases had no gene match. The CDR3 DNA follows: TGTGCCAGCAGCAGAGAGGGACTAGCGAACAATGAGCAGTTCTTC. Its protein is CASSREGLANNEQFF.

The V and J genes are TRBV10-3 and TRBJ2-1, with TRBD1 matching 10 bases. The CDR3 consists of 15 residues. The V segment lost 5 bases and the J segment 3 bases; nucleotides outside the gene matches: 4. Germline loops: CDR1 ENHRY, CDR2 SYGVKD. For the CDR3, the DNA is TGTGCCATCAGTAAAGGACAGGGGGACTACAATGAGCAGTTCTTC. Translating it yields CAISKGQGDYNEQFF.

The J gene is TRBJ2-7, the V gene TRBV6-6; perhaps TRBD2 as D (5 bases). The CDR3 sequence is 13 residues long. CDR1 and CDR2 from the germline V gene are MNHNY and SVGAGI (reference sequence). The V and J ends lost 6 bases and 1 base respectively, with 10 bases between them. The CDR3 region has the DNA TGTGCCAGCAGAGACGGGGATTCCTACGAGCAGTACTTC. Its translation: CASRDGDSYEQYF.

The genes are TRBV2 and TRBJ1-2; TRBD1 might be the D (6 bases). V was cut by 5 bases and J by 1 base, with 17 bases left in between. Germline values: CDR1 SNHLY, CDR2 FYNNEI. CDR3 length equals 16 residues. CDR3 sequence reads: CASSLSGGRINYGYTF. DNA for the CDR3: TGTGCCAGCAGTTTGTCGGGGGGGCGAATTAACTATGGCTACACCTTC.

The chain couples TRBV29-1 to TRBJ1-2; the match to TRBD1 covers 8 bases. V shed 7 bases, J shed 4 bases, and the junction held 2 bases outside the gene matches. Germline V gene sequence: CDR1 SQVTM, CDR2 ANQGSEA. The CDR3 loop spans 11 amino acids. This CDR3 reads CSAQGAYGYTF. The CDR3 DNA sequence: TGCAGCGCCCAGGGGGCCTATGGCTACACCTTC.

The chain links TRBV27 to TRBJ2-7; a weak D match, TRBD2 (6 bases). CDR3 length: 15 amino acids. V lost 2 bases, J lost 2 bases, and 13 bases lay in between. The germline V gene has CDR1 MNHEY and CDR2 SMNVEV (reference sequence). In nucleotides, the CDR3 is TGTGCCAGCAGTTTAAACGGGGAGGCCCCCTACGAGCAGTACTTC. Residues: CASSLNGEAPYEQYF.

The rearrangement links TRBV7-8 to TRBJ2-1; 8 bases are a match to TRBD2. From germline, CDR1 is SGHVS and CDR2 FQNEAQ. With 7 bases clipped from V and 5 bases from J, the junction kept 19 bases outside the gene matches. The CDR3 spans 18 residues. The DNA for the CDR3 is TGTGCCAGCACCACAGTGGCCGGGAGGGAGGACCGAAACAATGAGCAGTTCTTC. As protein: CASTTVAGREDRNNEQFF. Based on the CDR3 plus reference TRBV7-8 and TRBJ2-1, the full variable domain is GAGVSQSPRYKVAKRGQDVALRCDPISGHVSLFWYQQALGQGPEFLTYFQNEAQLDKSGLPSDRFFAERPEGSVSTLKIQRTQQEDSAVYLCASTTVAGREDRNNEQFFGPGTRLTVL.

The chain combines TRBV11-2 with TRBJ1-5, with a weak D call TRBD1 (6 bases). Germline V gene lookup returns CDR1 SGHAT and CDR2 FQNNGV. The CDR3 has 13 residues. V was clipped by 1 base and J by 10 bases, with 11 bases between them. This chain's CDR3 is CASSLGEGGPQHF. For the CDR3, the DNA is TGTGCCAGCAGCTTAGGGGAAGGGGGTCCCCAGCATTTT.

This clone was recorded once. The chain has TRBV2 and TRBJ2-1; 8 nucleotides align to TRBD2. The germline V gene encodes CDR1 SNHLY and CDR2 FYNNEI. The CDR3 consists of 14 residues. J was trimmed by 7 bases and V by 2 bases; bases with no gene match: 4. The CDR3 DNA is TGTGCCAGCAGTGAAACGGGAGGGCCGAATGAGCAGTTCTTC. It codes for CASSETGGPNEQFF.

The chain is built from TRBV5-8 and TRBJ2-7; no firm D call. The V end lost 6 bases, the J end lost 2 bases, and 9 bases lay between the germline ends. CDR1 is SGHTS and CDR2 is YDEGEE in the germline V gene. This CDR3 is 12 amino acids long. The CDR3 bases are TGTGCCAGCAATTCCGCGGCCTACGAGCAGTACTTC. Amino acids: CASNSAAYEQYF.

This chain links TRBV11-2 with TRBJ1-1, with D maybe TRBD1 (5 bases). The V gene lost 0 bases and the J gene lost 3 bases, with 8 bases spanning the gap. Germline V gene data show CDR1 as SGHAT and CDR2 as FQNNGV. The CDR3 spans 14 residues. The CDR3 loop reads CASSLEEGYTEAFF. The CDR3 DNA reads TGTGCCAGCAGCTTAGAGGAGGGGTACACTGAAGCTTTCTTT. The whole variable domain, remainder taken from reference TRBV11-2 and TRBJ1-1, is EAGVAQSPRYKIIEKRQSVAFWCNPISGHATLYWYQQILGQGPKLLIQFQNNGVVDDSQLPKDRFSAERLKGVDSTLKIQPAKLEDSAVYLCASSLEEGYTEAFFGQGTRLTVV.

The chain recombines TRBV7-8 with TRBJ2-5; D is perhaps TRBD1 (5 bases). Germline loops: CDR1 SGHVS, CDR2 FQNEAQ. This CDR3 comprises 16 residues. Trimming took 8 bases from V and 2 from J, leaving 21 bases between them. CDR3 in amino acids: CASQIPGPGYQETQYF. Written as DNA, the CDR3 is TGTGCCAGCCAAATTCCCGGGCCAGGGTATCAAGAGACCCAGTACTTC.

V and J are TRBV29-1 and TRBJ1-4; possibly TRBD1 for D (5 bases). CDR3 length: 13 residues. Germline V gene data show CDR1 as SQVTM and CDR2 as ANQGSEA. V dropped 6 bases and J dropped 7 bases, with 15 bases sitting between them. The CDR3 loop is CSVEAGQGEKLFF. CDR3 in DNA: TGCAGCGTCGAGGCAGGGCAGGGTGAAAAACTGTTTTTT.

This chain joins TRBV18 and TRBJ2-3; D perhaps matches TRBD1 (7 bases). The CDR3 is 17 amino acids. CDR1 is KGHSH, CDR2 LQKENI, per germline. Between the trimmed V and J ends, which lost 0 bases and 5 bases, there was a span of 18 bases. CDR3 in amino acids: CASSPPAGQTLGDTQYF. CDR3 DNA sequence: TGTGCCAGCTCACCACCCGCGGGACAGACCCTCGGAGATACGCAGTATTTT.